These 6 T cell receptor beta chains originate from one sample sequenced in a study of T cell repertoires in cytomegalovirus infection. The antigens of these receptors remain unknown. TCRdb ran MiXCR on the reads and lists one entry per CDR3 protein. There are roughly 990,000 distinct CDR3 sequences in the sample; 31% occur only once, and over 10% lies in the top ten. The sample was cultured CD8+ T cells from PBMCs, taken from culture after CMV antigen stimulation. These receptors were collected from a human donor in good health (CMV status not recorded). Some clones in this sample may be carry-over from other donors' samples.

This clonotype was observed at least ten times. V usage is TRBV7-6 and J usage is TRBJ2-1; 10 bases align to TRBD1. The CDR3 has 17 residues. V lost 3 bases to trimming and J lost 3 bases; unmatched junction nucleotides: 8. CDR1 SGHVS and CDR2 FNYEAQ come from the germline V gene. DNA for the CDR3: TGTGCCAGCAGCTTCGACCCGACAGGGGGCTACTACAATGAGCAGTTCTTC. It yields the protein CASSFDPTGGYYNEQFF.

This clonotype was picked up many times. The CDR3, as DNA: TGTGCCAGCAGCTTAGACAGTAGATTTCCGGAGACCCAGTACTTC. Its translation: CASSLDSRFPETQYF. The rearrangement uses TRBV7-2 and TRBJ2-5; D is unclear. The CDR3 loop spans 15 amino acids. Germline lookup yields CDR1 SGHTA and CDR2 FQGNSA. Trimming left V 1 base short and J 5 bases short, with 14 bases between. The variable domain in full, with the rest retrieved from reference TRBV7-2 and TRBJ2-5, is GAGVSQSPSNKVTEKGKDVELRCDPISGHTALYWYRQSLGQGLEFLIYFQGNSAPDKSGLPSDRFSAERTGGSVSTLTIQRTQQEDSAVYLCASSLDSRFPETQYFGPGTRLLVL.

V gene TRBV5-6 combines with J gene TRBJ1-1; 9 bases line up with TRBD1. V gave up 3 bases and J gave up 5 bases; unmatched junction bases: 8. Germline V gives CDR1 SGHDT, CDR2 YYEEEE. CDR3 length: 15 residues. The CDR3 region is CASSSVGTGITEAFF. The CDR3 DNA is TGTGCCAGCAGCTCGGTAGGGACAGGGATTACTGAAGCTTTCTTT.

This clonotype has a handful of counts. V and J are TRBV6-2 or TRBV6-3 and TRBJ2-3; 9 nucleotides line up with TRBD2. After removal of 2 bases from V and 3 bases from J, the junction contained 6 bases not matched to a gene. The CDR3 length is 16 residues. Looked up from germline, CDR1 is MNHEY and CDR2 is SVGEGT. The CDR3 loop reads CASSYPRGGRTDTQYF. CDR3 bases: TGTGCCAGCAGTTACCCGCGGGGGGGCCGAACAGATACGCAGTATTTT.

This clonotype has just a few counts. The J gene is TRBJ2-5, the V gene TRBV19, with D perhaps TRBD2 (7 bases). The germline V gene encodes CDR1 LNHDA and CDR2 SQIVND (reference sequence). CDR3 length equals 14 residues. Trimming took off 10 bases at V and 5 bases at J, with 20 bases between the two ends. Here the CDR3 reads CATRKGGARETQYF. The CDR3, as DNA: TGTGCCACCCGAAAGGGGGGGGCGCGGGAGACCCAGTACTTC.

CDR3 bases: TGTGCCAGCAGCGCAGCCTACAGGGAGACCCAGTACTTC. This codes for CASSAAYRETQYF. This chain connects TRBV9 to TRBJ2-5; perhaps TRBD1 as D (5 bases). Germline-derived CDR1 and CDR2 are SGDLS and YYNGEE. This CDR3 comprises 13 residues. Deletions cut 3 bases from V and 5 bases from J, with 11 bases between.